This passage covers 32 T cell receptor beta chains from one sample sequenced in a study of blood T cell repertoires in COVID-19 (dated by TCRdb to about 2020). Libraries were prepared through the immunoSEQ multiplex PCR assay. The immuneACCESS repertoire file appears here via TCRdb, limited to in-frame rearrangements. These files lack a portion of the clones; in checked studies, under half of the deficit traces to unresolved V genes, and the cause of the others is not known. This sample has some 100,000 clones in its table, and approximately 90% of those were observed once. Of the sample, approximately 1.1% falls within the top ten clones. Sequencing was carried out using peripheral blood. These TCRs come from a human donor in a cohort sampled during active COVID-19.

This sequence joins TRBV18 and TRBJ2-7; D is undetermined. This CDR3 has 11 residues. Trimming took 2 bases from V and 7 from J, leaving 6 bases between them. Germline-derived CDR1 and CDR2 are KGHSH and LQKENI. DNA for the CDR3: TGTGCCAGCTCACCAGGCTGGGAGCAGTACTTC. Protein sequence: CASSPGWEQYF.

This sequence joins TRBV24-1 and TRBJ2-5; 11 nucleotides line up with TRBD2. CDR3 size: 16 residues. V lost 6 bases and J lost 3; bases outside the gene matches: 8. Germline CDR1 reads KGHDR; CDR2 reads SFDVKD. The CDR3 DNA follows: TGTGCCACCAGTAACACGGGACTAGCGGCAAAAGAGACCCAGTACTTC. Protein: CATSNTGLAAKETQYF.

The chain combines TRBV29-1 with TRBJ1-5; 8 nucleotides align to TRBD1. V gave up 7 bases and J gave up 6 bases; unmatched junction bases: 5. Looked up from germline, CDR1 is SQVTM and CDR2 is ANQGSEA. There are 12 residues in the CDR3. CDR3 sequence reads: CSAGTGGQPQHF. The CDR3 DNA reads as TGCAGCGCCGGCACAGGGGGTCAGCCCCAGCATTTT.

As to this clone: The junction departs from germline at one end; a sequencing error may be responsible. The chain links TRBV7-7 to TRBJ1-1; weak D call: TRBD1 (6 bases). The CDR3 runs to 18 residues. Looked up from germline, CDR1 is SSHAT and CDR2 is FNYEAQ (reference sequence). For the CDR3, the DNA is TGTGCTAGCAGCTTACCCGAGGGTGGGGGCCTGGGGAACACTGAAGCTTTCTTT. It yields the protein CASSLPEGGGLGNTEAFF.

This clone has only one observation. This chain uses TRBV5-1 with TRBJ2-1; D gene ambiguous. Per germline, CDR1 SGHRS and CDR2 YFSETQ. V shed 0 bases and J shed 7 bases, with 23 bases lying between them. CDR3 length: 18 amino acids. This chain's CDR3 is CASSLGGGVAAYINEQFF. DNA of the CDR3: TGCGCCAGCAGCTTGGGTGGTGGAGTCGCCGCCTATATAAATGAGCAGTTCTTC.

The rearrangement joins TRBV4-2 to TRBJ2-1, with 9 nucleotides matching TRBD2. Germline V CDR1 and CDR2: LGHNA, YNFKEQ. J gave up 3 bases and V 0 bases, and 9 bases lay outside the gene matches. This CDR3 is built from 18 residues. CDR3 in amino acids: CASSQEGRAGGLYNEQFF. CDR3 in DNA: TGTGCCAGCAGCCAAGAGGGACGAGCGGGAGGCCTCTACAATGAGCAGTTCTTC.

The chain employs TRBV6-5 and TRBJ2-5; 11 bases are a match to TRBD2. This CDR3 region has 15 residues. The trim removed 3 bases at V and 3 bases at J, leaving 3 bases unmatched. CDR1 is MNHEY, CDR2 SVGAGI, per germline. The CDR3 DNA sequence: TGTGCCAGCAGTTATAGCGGGGGGGCGAAAGAGACCCAGTACTTC. As protein: CASSYSGGAKETQYF.

The gene calls are TRBV5-1 and TRBJ1-2, with D perhaps matching TRBD1 (6 bases). The CDR3 has 14 amino acids. The germline V gene encodes CDR1 SGHRS and CDR2 YFSETQ. The V end was cut by 4 bases, the J end by 4 bases, with 14 bases between. The chain's CDR3 is CASSPTGQLYGYTF. The CDR3 DNA reads TGCGCCAGCAGCCCCACCGGACAGCTCTATGGCTACACCTTC.

V gene TRBV2 combines with J gene TRBJ1-1; D might be TRBD1 (5 bases). V gave up 6 bases and J gave up 5 bases, with 13 bases separating them. This CDR3 is built from 13 residues. CDR1 SNHLY and CDR2 FYNNEI come from the germline V gene. The CDR3 reads CASRAGNSTEAFF. The CDR3 bases are TGTGCCAGCAGGGCAGGGAATTCTACTGAAGCTTTCTTT.

V gene TRBV18 combines with J gene TRBJ2-2; TRBD1 matches 9 bases. Germline V gene sequence: CDR1 KGHSH, CDR2 LQKENI. V lost 3 bases to trimming and J lost 5 bases; unmatched junction nucleotides: 4. The CDR3 covers 15 residues. This CDR3 reads CASSPKGTGTGELFF. The CDR3 DNA reads as TGTGCCAGCTCACCGAAAGGGACAGGGACCGGGGAGCTGTTTTTT.

This chain uses TRBV10-3 with TRBJ2-7; TRBD2 matches at 8 bases. The CDR3 sequence is 14 residues long. In germline, CDR1 is ENHRY, CDR2 SYGVKD. J gave up 7 bases and V 10 bases, and 15 bases lay outside the gene matches. CDR3 amino acids: CATARAGGNWEQYF. The CDR3, as DNA: TGTGCCACCGCCCGGGCGGGAGGAAATTGGGAGCAGTACTTC.

The V call is TRBV9, the J call TRBJ2-1; 9 bases agree with TRBD2. Germline lookup yields CDR1 SGDLS and CDR2 YYNGEE. V shed 0 bases, J shed 3 bases, and the junction held 1 base outside the gene matches. This CDR3 contains 15 residues. This CDR3 is CASSVASGIYNEQFF. CDR3 bases: TGTGCCAGCAGCGTAGCTAGCGGGATCTACAATGAGCAGTTCTTC. Full variable domain (outside the CDR3, taken from reference TRBV9 and TRBJ2-1): DSGVTQTPKHLITATGQRVTLRCSPRSGDLSVYWYQQSLDQGLQFLIQYYNGEERAKGNILERFSAQQFPDLHSELNLSSLELGDSALYFCASSVASGIYNEQFFGPGTRLTVL.

The chain is built from TRBV6-1 and TRBJ1-6; TRBD1 agrees at 9 bases. This CDR3 contains 13 residues. Germline CDR1 is MNHNS and CDR2 is SASEGT. V lost 3 bases to trimming and J lost 9 bases; unmatched junction nucleotides: 0. DNA of the CDR3: TGTGCCAGCAGTGAGGACAGGGGTTCACCCCTCCACTTT. As protein: CASSEDRGSPLHF.

The chain couples TRBV13 to TRBJ2-3; TRBD2 matches at 9 bases. The CDR3 is 18 residues long. The germline V gene has CDR1 PRHDT and CDR2 FYEKMQ (reference sequence). V lost 0 bases, J lost 2 bases, and 9 bases stayed unmatched. The CDR3 sequence is CASSLGLRASGNTDTQYF. The CDR3 nucleotides read TGTGCCAGCAGCTTAGGCCTAAGAGCTAGCGGGAACACAGATACGCAGTATTTT.

The J gene is TRBJ2-7, the V gene TRBV5-1; TRBD1 matches at 7 bases. The J segment lost 10 bases and the V segment lost 3 bases, leaving 4 bases of the junction unmatched. Germline CDR1 is SGHRS and CDR2 is YFSETQ. CDR3 length equals 11 residues. The CDR3 protein is CASSSTGKQYF. As DNA, the CDR3 is TGCGCCAGCAGCTCGACAGGGAAACAGTACTTC. The whole variable domain, filled in from reference TRBV5-1 and TRBJ2-7, reads KAGVTQTPRYLIKTRGQQVTLSCSPISGHRSVSWYQQTPGQGLQFLFEYFSETQRNKGNFPGRFSGRQFSNSRSEMNVSTLELGDSALYLCASSSTGKQYFGPGTRLTVT.

This clone showed up just once. The chain employs TRBV5-4 and TRBJ1-6, with 7 nucleotides matching TRBD1. V lost 0 bases, J lost 10 bases, and 7 bases stayed unmatched. The CDR3 length is 15 residues. The germline CDR1 and CDR2 sequences are SGHNT and YYREEE (reference sequence). The CDR3 DNA follows: TGTGCCAGCAGCTTGGGACAGGGAAGTGAGTCACCCCTCCACTTT. It yields the protein CASSLGQGSESPLHF.

The chain uses TRBV4-3 and TRBJ1-5; no reliable D call. In germline, CDR1 is LGHNA, CDR2 YSLEER. The CDR3 length is 15 residues. V shed 0 bases and J shed 5 bases, with 11 bases lying between them. CDR3 coding DNA: TGCGCCAGCAGCCAAGACCCCGGTCTCGATCAGCCCCAGCATTTT. Amino acids: CASSQDPGLDQPQHF.

This chain uses TRBV28 with TRBJ2-2; 8 nucleotides align to TRBD1. With V trimmed by 4 bases and J by 6 bases, 7 bases remained unmatched. CDR3 length equals 15 residues. The V gene's germline CDR1 is MDHEN and CDR2 SYDVKM. As DNA, the CDR3 is TGTGCCAGCAGTTCCCCTAAGGGACAGGCCGGGGAGCTGTTTTTT. Its protein is CASSSPKGQAGELFF.

The DNA for the CDR3 is TGTGCCAGTAGTGCCCGGGACAGCTTCTACGAGCAGTACTTC. This sequence encodes CASSARDSFYEQYF. The rearrangement uses TRBV19 and TRBJ2-7; 7 nucleotides line up with TRBD1. The germline V gene encodes CDR1 LNHDA and CDR2 SQIVND (reference sequence). V was clipped by 5 bases and J by 3 bases; unmatched bases: 7. The CDR3 contains 14 residues.

This clone was counted once. V gene TRBV5-6 combines with J gene TRBJ1-5; D is possibly TRBD1 (6 bases). The CDR3 consists of 15 residues. Germline CDR1 is SGHDT and CDR2 is YYEEEE. V shed 4 bases and J shed 0 bases, with 11 bases lying between them. This CDR3 reads CASSLGAFSNQPQHF. CDR3 in DNA: TGTGCCAGCAGCCTGGGGGCTTTTAGCAATCAGCCCCAGCATTTT.

This clone was seen a single time. The rearrangement links TRBV7-2 to TRBJ1-2, with 8 nucleotides matching TRBD1. Germline V gene sequence: CDR1 SGHTA, CDR2 FQGNSA. V trimming: 5 bases; J trimming: 0 bases; junction bases outside the gene matches: 5. The CDR3 runs to 15 residues. The CDR3 DNA sequence: TGTGCCAGCAGCCTTCGCAGGGGGCCTAACTATGGCTACACCTTC. Its protein is CASSLRRGPNYGYTF.

This clone was seen just once. CDR3 in DNA: TGTGCCAGTAGTATAGATCCTCCCGGGACAGCAGTCTTCTATGGCTACACCTTC. It codes for CASSIDPPGTAVFYGYTF. The genes are TRBV19 and TRBJ1-2, with TRBD1 matching 7 bases. CDR3 length equals 18 residues. V lost 0 bases and J lost 4; bases outside the gene matches: 14. Germline CDR1 reads LNHDA; CDR2 reads SQIVND (reference sequence).

This clone was detected once. The CDR3: CASGTPQGRQPQHF. CDR3 in DNA: TGTGCCAGCGGGACCCCACAGGGGCGTCAGCCCCAGCATTTT. The chain uses TRBV27 and TRBJ1-5, with 7 bases fitting TRBD1. V shed 8 bases and J 6 bases; nucleotides not matched to a gene: 10. CDR1 is MNHEY and CDR2 is SMNVEV in the germline V gene (reference sequence). The CDR3 contains 14 residues.

The rearrangement joins TRBV18 to TRBJ1-2; tentative D call: TRBD1 (6 bases). Germline CDR1 is KGHSH and CDR2 is LQKENI. V shed 3 bases and J shed 2 bases, with 13 bases lying between them. This CDR3 is built from 15 residues. The CDR3 DNA sequence: TGTGCCAGCTCACCGTCCGGACAGACCAACTATGGCTACACCTTC. Protein sequence: CASSPSGQTNYGYTF.

V gene TRBV3-1 (or the pseudogene TRBV3-2) combines with J gene TRBJ2-7; D may be TRBD2 (6 bases). Germline CDR1 LGHDT, CDR2 YNNKEL (reference sequence). This CDR3 comprises 13 residues. V was pared by 1 base and J by 7 bases, with 11 bases between. The chain's CDR3 is CASSQGGAGEQYF. The DNA of the CDR3 is TGTGCCAGCAGCCAAGGTGGGGCGGGGGAGCAGTACTTC.

This rearrangement joins TRBV29-1 to TRBJ1-2, with 7 bases that match TRBD1. Germline V gives CDR1 SQVTM, CDR2 ANQGSEA. The CDR3 has 16 residues. The ends lost 4 bases at V and 8 bases at J; junction bases unmatched: 19. The CDR3 loop is CSVAPGQGDLEGGYTF. The CDR3 DNA reads TGCAGCGTTGCCCCGGGCCAGGGGGATCTTGAGGGGGGCTACACCTTC.

The chain employs TRBV28 and TRBJ2-1; TRBD1 matches 9 bases. This CDR3 is 15 amino acids long. Germline loops: CDR1 MDHEN, CDR2 SYDVKM. The trim removed 7 bases at V and 9 bases at J, leaving 13 bases unmatched. The chain's CDR3 is CASTGPGQGTGEQFF. CDR3 nucleotide sequence: TGTGCCAGCACCGGCCCGGGACAGGGTACGGGTGAGCAGTTCTTC.

The V call is TRBV9, the J call TRBJ2-3, with D perhaps matching TRBD2 (8 bases). CDR3 size: 16 residues. From germline, CDR1 is SGDLS and CDR2 YYNGEE. V dropped 5 bases and J dropped 3 bases, with 19 bases sitting between them. The CDR3 sequence is CASSATGGGPTDTQYF. CDR3 sequence (DNA): TGTGCCAGCAGTGCGACGGGAGGGGGCCCAACAGATACGCAGTATTTT. Full variable domain (outside the CDR3, taken from reference TRBV9 and TRBJ2-3): DSGVTQTPKHLITATGQRVTLRCSPRSGDLSVYWYQQSLDQGLQFLIQYYNGEERAKGNILERFSAQQFPDLHSELNLSSLELGDSALYFCASSATGGGPTDTQYFGPGTRLTVL.

CDR3 sequence: CASSLGRGVNEKLFF. CDR3 DNA sequence: TGTGCCAGCAGCTTAGGGCGGGGTGTTAATGAAAAACTGTTTTTT. The rearrangement uses TRBV7-9 and TRBJ1-4; D not certain. This CDR3 has 15 residues. Looked up from germline, CDR1 is SEHNR and CDR2 is FQNEAQ (reference sequence). Trimming removed 1 base at V and 4 bases at J, with 10 bases between.

The chain combines TRBV27 with TRBJ1-4; D gene ambiguous. CDR3 length: 14 residues. V was cut by 6 bases and J by 0 bases, with 8 bases left in between. Per germline, CDR1 MNHEY and CDR2 SMNVEV (reference sequence). The CDR3 spells CASSKLATNEKLFF. The CDR3 DNA reads TGTGCCAGCAGCAAACTTGCAACTAATGAAAAACTGTTTTTT.

The chain is built from TRBV28 and TRBJ1-1; the D gene is possibly TRBD1 (6 bases). Germline-derived CDR1 and CDR2 are MDHEN and SYDVKM. The CDR3 has 17 amino acids. V was trimmed by 7 bases and J by 2 bases, leaving 23 bases between them. CDR3 DNA: TGTGCCAGCAACCCCGAGGGGCAGGGGCTCTTAAACACTGAAGCTTTCTTT. Translating it yields CASNPEGQGLLNTEAFF.

This clone has a single count. The chain joins TRBV5-1 to TRBJ2-2, with D possibly being TRBD1 (5 bases). Germline lookup yields CDR1 SGHRS and CDR2 YFSETQ. The CDR3 runs to 15 residues. V was cut by 2 bases and J by 2 bases, with 10 bases left in between. This CDR3 reads CASSFTGPNTGELFF. The CDR3 DNA reads TGCGCCAGCAGCTTTACAGGTCCCAACACCGGGGAGCTGTTTTTT.